These 9 T cell receptor beta chains were sequenced from one sample in a study of blood T cell repertoires in COVID-19. TCRdb's table, derived via immunoSEQ multiplex PCR, lists solely in-frame clones and lacks some. Of 120,000 or so clones listed, nearly 90% were seen once; the top ten hold approximately 3.9%. The sample consisted of peripheral blood. Receptors were obtained from a woman aged 55-75 years with COVID-19, enrolled during active disease.

V and J are TRBV30 and TRBJ1-2; TRBD1 matches at 7 bases. J lost 4 bases, V lost 3 bases, and 5 bases had no gene match. The V gene's germline CDR1 is GTSNPN and CDR2 SVGIG (reference sequence). This CDR3 is 13 amino acids long. CDR3 DNA: TGTGCCTGGAGGGCCGGGACAGTCTATGGCTACACCTTC. As protein: CAWRAGTVYGYTF.

The gene calls are TRBV5-4 and TRBJ2-3; 12 bases agree with TRBD2. The V segment lost 2 bases and the J segment 1 base; nucleotides outside the gene matches: 5. The CDR3 totals 17 residues. Germline CDR1 and CDR2: SGHNT and YYREEE (reference sequence). The CDR3 bases are TGTGCCAGCAGCTTTTTGACTAGCGGGGGAGGCACAGATACGCAGTATTTT. This codes for CASSFLTSGGGTDTQYF.

This clone was seen a handful of times. The chain couples TRBV3-1 (or the pseudogene TRBV3-2) to TRBJ1-6, with a weak D call TRBD1 (5 bases). CDR3 length: 14 amino acids. With 2 bases removed from V and 10 bases from J, the gap between germline ends came to 12 bases. Germline loops: CDR1 LGHDT, CDR2 YNNKEL (reference sequence). The CDR3 is CASSQQGSGSPLHF. The DNA for the CDR3 is TGTGCCAGCAGCCAACAGGGCAGTGGATCACCCCTCCACTTT.

Notes on this clone: One end of the junction fails to match germline, which may point to a read error. The rearrangement links TRBV6-1 to TRBJ1-6, with 8 nucleotides matching TRBD1. Germline CDR1 and CDR2: MNHNS and SASEGT. This CDR3 comprises 13 residues. The CDR3 DNA follows: TGTGCCAGCAGTGAAGACCAATCAGGACAGGGATTCTTT. It is translated as CASSEDQSGQGFF.

The chain has TRBV4-2 and TRBJ2-5; 8 bases are shared with TRBD1. V shed 2 bases and J 4 bases; nucleotides not matched to a gene: 6. Germline V gene data show CDR1 as LGHNA and CDR2 as YNFKEQ. This CDR3 has 15 residues. CDR3 sequence reads: CASSQRQGATETQYF. In nucleotides, the CDR3 is TGTGCCAGCAGCCAAAGGCAGGGGGCAACAGAGACCCAGTACTTC.

The rearrangement uses TRBV28 and TRBJ2-7, with 8 bases aligning to TRBD1. V was pared by 5 bases and J by 0 bases, with 6 bases of the junction left unmatched. This CDR3 has 15 amino acids. Looked up from germline, CDR1 is MDHEN and CDR2 is SYDVKM. CDR3 amino acids: CASSAHDRGSYEQYF. The CDR3, as DNA: TGTGCCAGCAGTGCCCACGACAGGGGCTCCTACGAGCAGTACTTC.

The chain uses TRBV2 and TRBJ1-4, with 11 bases identical to TRBD1. Germline assignment: CDR1 SNHLY and CDR2 FYNNEI. Unmatched junction bases numbered 13, after V lost 7 bases and J lost 0 bases. The CDR3 sequence is 19 residues long. CDR3 nucleotide sequence: TGTGCCAGCACCCGCCCCAGGGACAGGGGGAAGACAACTAATGAAAAACTGTTTTTT. The encoded protein is CASTRPRDRGKTTNEKLFF.

This clone was seen only once. V usage is TRBV5-4 and J usage is TRBJ2-2; D is possibly TRBD2 (5 bases). This CDR3 spans 15 amino acids. Trimming took 0 bases from V and 7 from J, leaving 13 bases between them. Germline assignment: CDR1 SGHNT and CDR2 YYREEE (reference sequence). CDR3 in DNA: TGTGCCAGCAGCTTGGGTGCGGGTGTTGGCGGGGAGCTGTTTTTT. Translation gives CASSLGAGVGGELFF.

The genes are TRBV6-5 and TRBJ1-2, with a weak D call TRBD1 (5 bases). The V gene lost 6 bases and the J gene lost 5 bases, with 19 bases spanning the gap. This CDR3 has 15 residues. The germline V gene encodes CDR1 MNHEY and CDR2 SVGAGI. The CDR3, as DNA: TGTGCCAGCAGGGAGGGAGACAGCCGTCTATATGGCTACACCTTC. Translation: CASREGDSRLYGYTF.